Presented here are 27 T cell receptor beta chains from one specimen sequenced in a study of blood T cell repertoires in COVID-19. Data came from immunoSEQ multiplex PCR; TCRdb stores just in-frame clones and leaves some out. The top ten hold 31% of the sample, which has about 100,000 clones, 80% seen once. Sequences were obtained from peripheral blood. Source of these receptors: a man between 65 and 85 years old with active or convalescent COVID-19.

The CDR3 sequence is CASSSPMVRNTIYF. The CDR3 nucleotides are TGTGCCAGCAGTTCCCCGATGGTGAGGAACACCATATATTTT. The chain carries TRBV6-5 and TRBJ1-3; D gene unclear. V was trimmed by 4 bases and J by 7 bases, leaving 14 bases between them. Germline CDR1 reads MNHEY; CDR2 reads SVGAGI. CDR3 length: 14 residues.

This chain joins TRBV5-6 and TRBJ2-6, with D perhaps TRBD1 (6 bases). V lost 1 base to trimming and J lost 4 bases, with 12 bases between them. Per germline, CDR1 SGHDT and CDR2 YYEEEE. CDR3 size: 16 residues. The CDR3 DNA follows: TGTGCCAGCAGCTTGACAGGACAGTTCGGGGCCAACGTCCTGACTTTC. It specifies CASSLTGQFGANVLTF.

The chain joins TRBV4-1 to TRBJ2-1; 8 bases line up with TRBD1. From germline, CDR1 is MGHRA and CDR2 YSYEKL. V shed 0 bases and J 5 bases; nucleotides not matched to a gene: 6. This CDR3 is built from 16 residues. For the CDR3, the DNA is TGCGCCAGCAGCCAAGAAACAGGGACAGGAAACAATGAGCAGTTCTTC. Encoded protein: CASSQETGTGNNEQFF.

The CDR3, as DNA: TGTGCCAGCAGCTTTTATAGCGGCAGCACAGATACGCAGTATTTT. As protein: CASSFYSGSTDTQYF. The chain combines TRBV7-6 with TRBJ2-3; D might be TRBD2 (6 bases). The CDR3 length is 15 residues. V lost 3 bases to trimming and J lost 0 bases, with 10 bases between them. In germline, CDR1 is SGHVS, CDR2 FNYEAQ.

V and J are TRBV5-1 and TRBJ1-3; D perhaps matches TRBD1 (6 bases). V was trimmed by 1 base and J by 0 bases, leaving 14 bases between them. The CDR3 covers 17 residues. The germline CDR1 and CDR2 sequences are SGHRS and YFSETQ. CDR3 protein: CASSLQPGHNSGNTIYF. CDR3 sequence (DNA): TGCGCCAGCAGCTTGCAACCGGGACACAACTCTGGAAACACCATATATTTT.

The V call is TRBV30, the J call TRBJ1-2; 7 bases are shared with TRBD1. Per germline, CDR1 GTSNPN and CDR2 SVGIG (reference sequence). V dropped 1 base and J dropped 6; count of bases not matched to a gene: 8. The CDR3 is 14 amino acids. The CDR3 coding sequence is TGTGCCTGGAGTGAGGGACCGGGGACAGATGGCTACACCTTC. Residues: CAWSEGPGTDGYTF.

In DNA, the CDR3 is TGTGCCAGCAGTTACCTCCACGGCACTGAAGCTTTCTTT. Its protein product is CASSYLHGTEAFF. The chain is built from TRBV6-5 and TRBJ1-1; the D is unclear. The CDR3 is 13 amino acids. Trimming removed 2 bases at V and 4 bases at J, with 8 bases between. The germline gives CDR1 MNHEY, CDR2 SVGAGI.

The chain employs TRBV19 and TRBJ1-5; weak D call: TRBD1 (6 bases). Germline V CDR1 and CDR2: LNHDA, SQIVND (reference sequence). Deletions cut 1 base from V and 5 bases from J, with 12 bases between. This CDR3 is built from 15 residues. The CDR3: CASSIVQGRYQPQHF. CDR3 DNA: TGTGCCAGTAGTATAGTCCAGGGGCGATATCAGCCCCAGCATTTT.

The V gene is TRBV11-2, the J gene TRBJ2-7; 10 nucleotides line up with TRBD1. Germline V gene data show CDR1 as SGHAT and CDR2 as FQNNGV. The CDR3 extends over 15 amino acids. The trim removed 5 bases at V and 6 bases at J, leaving 10 bases unmatched. The CDR3 nucleotides read TGTGCCAGCAGCCCTACCGGGACAGGGGAGGCCGAGCAGTACTTC. Protein sequence: CASSPTGTGEAEQYF.

The chain uses TRBV5-4 and TRBJ2-1; TRBD2 aligns across 13 bases. The germline V gene encodes CDR1 SGHNT and CDR2 YYREEE (reference sequence). J was trimmed by 4 bases and V by 3 bases; bases with no gene match: 1. The CDR3 has 15 amino acids. The CDR3 is CASSSGLAGYNEQFF. CDR3 nucleotides: TGTGCCAGCAGCTCGGGACTAGCGGGGTACAATGAGCAGTTCTTC.

The table lists this clone with many counts. The rearrangement links TRBV25-1 to TRBJ1-1, with TRBD1 as a possible D gene (6 bases). V was shortened by 1 base and J by 8 bases, with 8 bases between the two germline ends. The CDR3 contains 12 residues. Germline V lookup: CDR1 MGHDK, CDR2 SYGVNS. The CDR3 loop reads CASSESDREAFF. The CDR3 nucleotides read TGTGCCAGCAGTGAATCTGACAGGGAAGCTTTCTTT.

This chain joins TRBV6-5 and TRBJ2-5; D unresolved. There are 13 residues in the CDR3. Germline V gene lookup returns CDR1 MNHEY and CDR2 SVGAGI. V was pared by 7 bases and J by 5 bases, with 14 bases between. This CDR3 is CASTPGGYETQYF. The CDR3 nucleotides read TGTGCCAGCACCCCTGGCGGTTACGAGACCCAGTACTTC.

This chain uses TRBV7-2 with TRBJ1-6; D is uncertain. V was trimmed by 1 base and J by 6 bases, leaving 10 bases between them. Germline CDR1 reads SGHTA; CDR2 reads FQGNSA. The CDR3 runs to 15 residues. This chain's CDR3 is CASSLGGHGNSPLHF. CDR3 nucleotides: TGTGCCAGCAGCTTAGGTGGGCACGGTAATTCACCCCTCCACTTT.

The chain recombines TRBV6-1 with TRBJ2-7; D ambiguous. Trimming stripped 0 bases from V and 3 bases from J, with 12 bases between. The CDR3 consists of 15 residues. CDR1 and CDR2 from the germline V gene are MNHNS and SASEGT. CDR3 region: CASSEARSLGYEQYF. The CDR3 region has the DNA TGTGCCAGCAGTGAAGCGCGGTCCTTAGGCTACGAGCAGTACTTC.

The V and J genes are TRBV2 and TRBJ2-5, with a tentative D call TRBD2 (6 bases). V lost 8 bases and J lost 2, with 12 bases in between. Germline V gene lookup returns CDR1 SNHLY and CDR2 FYNNEI. This CDR3 comprises 13 residues. CDR3 DNA: TGTGCCAGCTACCGGGACTTTCAAGAGACCCAGTACTTC. It yields the protein CASYRDFQETQYF.

This clone was observed once. The V call is TRBV29-1, the J call TRBJ1-2, with no clear D. Trimming pared 2 bases from V and 4 bases from J, leaving 11 bases between. The germline gives CDR1 SQVTM, CDR2 ANQGSEA. This CDR3 spans 13 amino acids. The CDR3 loop reads CSVEYSDLYGYTF. In DNA form, the CDR3 reads TGCAGCGTTGAATATTCAGATCTCTATGGCTACACCTTC. Full variable domain (outside the CDR3, taken from reference TRBV29-1 and TRBJ1-2): SAVISQKPSRDICQRGTSLTIQCQVDSQVTMMFWYRQQPGQSLTLIATANQGSEATYESGFVIDKFPISRPNLTFSTLTVSNMSPEDSSIYLCSVEYSDLYGYTFGSGTRLTVV.

V is TRBV4-3 and J is TRBJ2-2, with D maybe TRBD1 (6 bases). CDR3 length: 17 residues. Germline V gene sequence: CDR1 LGHNA, CDR2 YSLEER. The V and J ends lost 0 bases and 4 bases respectively, with 15 bases between them. CDR3 nucleotides: TGCGCCAGCAGCCAAGACCCAGGGGCGCGTCTCACCGGGGAGCTGTTTTTT. Its translation: CASSQDPGARLTGELFF.

The chain employs TRBV20-1 and TRBJ2-3; TRBD2 matches at 7 bases. Losses at the gene ends were 6 bases for V and 0 bases for J; bases not matched to a gene: 6. The CDR3 loop spans 14 amino acids. The V gene's germline CDR1 is DFQATT and CDR2 SNEGSKA (reference sequence). Here the CDR3 DNA reads TGCAGTGCAAGTGGACTAGGGAGCACAGATACGCAGTATTTT. Translated: CSASGLGSTDTQYF.

The sample holds a few counts of this clone. The J gene is TRBJ1-5, the V gene TRBV19; unclear D gene. Trimming left V 5 bases short and J 4 bases short, with 9 bases between. This CDR3 is built from 13 residues. Germline loops: CDR1 LNHDA, CDR2 SQIVND (reference sequence). The CDR3 DNA sequence: TGTGCCAGTAGTCTACTAGGGAATCAGCCCCAGCATTTT. It translates to CASSLLGNQPQHF.

This chain links TRBV18 with TRBJ2-5, with a tentative D call TRBD2 (6 bases). Looked up from germline, CDR1 is KGHSH and CDR2 is LQKENI. The V gene lost 3 bases and the J gene lost 5 bases, with 16 bases spanning the gap. This CDR3 region has 15 residues. For the CDR3, the DNA is TGTGCCAGCTCACCCCTCCTTGGGGCGGGGGAGACCCAGTACTTC. This gives the protein CASSPLLGAGETQYF.

This chain uses TRBV5-1 with TRBJ1-2; D possibly corresponds to TRBD1 (6 bases). The CDR3 is 13 amino acids. Per germline, CDR1 SGHRS and CDR2 YFSETQ. The V end was cut by 2 bases, the J end by 4 bases, with 9 bases between. The CDR3: CASSFETGYGYTF. The CDR3 region has the DNA TGCGCCAGCAGCTTCGAGACAGGCTATGGCTACACCTTC.

The chain is built from TRBV7-2 and TRBJ2-7; the match to TRBD1 covers 10 bases. The ends lost 5 bases at V and 3 bases at J; junction bases unmatched: 13. Germline lookup yields CDR1 SGHTA and CDR2 FQGNSA. The CDR3 sequence is 17 residues long. For the CDR3, the DNA is TGTGCCAGCAGCCCTATTAGGGGACAGGGGCATCTCTACGAGCAGTACTTC. Translation gives CASSPIRGQGHLYEQYF. The whole variable domain, remainder taken from reference TRBV7-2 and TRBJ2-7, is GAGVSQSPSNKVTEKGKDVELRCDPISGHTALYWYRQSLGQGLEFLIYFQGNSAPDKSGLPSDRFSAERTGGSVSTLTIQRTQQEDSAVYLCASSPIRGQGHLYEQYFGPGTRLTVT.

The gene calls are TRBV7-9 and TRBJ2-1; tentative D call: TRBD2 (6 bases). The V gene lost 5 bases and the J gene lost 9 bases, with 14 bases spanning the gap. The CDR3 has 13 amino acids. Germline CDR1 and CDR2: SEHNR and FQNEAQ (reference sequence). The CDR3 coding sequence is TGTGCCAGCAGCCCCCCGGGAGTGGTTGAGCAGTTCTTC. It yields the protein CASSPPGVVEQFF.

The CDR3 loop reads CSASSFGEQYF. DNA of the CDR3: TGCAGTGCGTCGTCGTTCGGGGAGCAGTACTTC. This chain links TRBV20-1 with TRBJ2-7; no clear D gene. The CDR3 covers 11 residues. Germline V lookup: CDR1 DFQATT, CDR2 SNEGSKA (reference sequence). Trimming cost V 6 bases and J 7 bases, with 13 bases left between them.

This chain connects TRBV6-5 to TRBJ1-1; D remains unclear. CDR3 length: 13 amino acids. The germline V gene has CDR1 MNHEY and CDR2 SVGAGI. Deletions cut 5 bases from V and 0 bases from J, with 7 bases between. The CDR3 here is CASSNTVNTEAFF. In DNA form, the CDR3 reads TGTGCCAGCAGTAACACAGTGAACACTGAAGCTTTCTTT.

The chain couples TRBV27 to TRBJ1-5, with 10 bases aligning to TRBD1. The CDR3 extends over 15 amino acids. CDR1 MNHEY and CDR2 SMNVEV come from the germline V gene (reference sequence). V lost 7 bases, J lost 7 bases, and 10 bases stayed unmatched. The CDR3: CASKSDRGVEQPQHF. The CDR3 nucleotides read TGTGCCAGCAAGTCGGACAGGGGGGTAGAACAGCCCCAGCATTTT.

The chain couples TRBV6-6 to TRBJ1-1; D is perhaps TRBD1 (5 bases). This CDR3 contains 14 residues. CDR1 MNHNY and CDR2 SVGAGI come from the germline V gene (reference sequence). V was clipped by 1 base and J by 4 bases, with 10 bases between them. The CDR3 bases are TGTGCCAGCAGTTACTTAGGGGCCGGCACTGAAGCTTTCTTT. Its protein product is CASSYLGAGTEAFF.